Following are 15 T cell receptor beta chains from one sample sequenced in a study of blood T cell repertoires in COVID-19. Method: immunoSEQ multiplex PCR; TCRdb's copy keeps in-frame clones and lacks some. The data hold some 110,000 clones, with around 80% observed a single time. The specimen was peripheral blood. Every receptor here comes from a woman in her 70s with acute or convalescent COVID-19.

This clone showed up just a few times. Here the CDR3 DNA reads TGTGCCAGCAGTTGGGGACAGATTGAAAAACTGTTTTTT. This gives the protein CASSWGQIEKLFF. The chain employs TRBV12-3 or TRBV12-4 and TRBJ1-4; the match to TRBD1 covers 7 bases. The CDR3 has 13 amino acids. V gave up 4 bases and J gave up 7 bases; unmatched junction bases: 3.

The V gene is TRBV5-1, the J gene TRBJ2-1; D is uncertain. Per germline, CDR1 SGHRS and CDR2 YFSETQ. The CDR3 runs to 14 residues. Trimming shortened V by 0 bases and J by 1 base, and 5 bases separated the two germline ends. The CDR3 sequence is CASSLGASYNEQFF. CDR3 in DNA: TGCGCCAGCAGCTTGGGCGCATCCTACAATGAGCAGTTCTTC.

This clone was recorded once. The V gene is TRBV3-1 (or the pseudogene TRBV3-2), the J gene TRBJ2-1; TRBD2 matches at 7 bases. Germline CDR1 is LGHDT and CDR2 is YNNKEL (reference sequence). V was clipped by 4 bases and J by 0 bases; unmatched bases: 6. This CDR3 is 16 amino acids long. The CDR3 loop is CASSLPLAASYNEQFF. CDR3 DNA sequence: TGTGCCAGCAGCCTACCCCTAGCGGCCTCCTACAATGAGCAGTTCTTC.

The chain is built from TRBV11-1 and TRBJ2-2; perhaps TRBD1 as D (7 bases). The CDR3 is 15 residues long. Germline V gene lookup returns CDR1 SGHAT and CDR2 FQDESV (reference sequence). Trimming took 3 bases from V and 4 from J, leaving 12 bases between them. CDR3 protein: CASSLRDRATGELFF. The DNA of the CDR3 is TGTGCCAGCAGCTTGCGGGACAGAGCCACCGGGGAGCTGTTTTTT.

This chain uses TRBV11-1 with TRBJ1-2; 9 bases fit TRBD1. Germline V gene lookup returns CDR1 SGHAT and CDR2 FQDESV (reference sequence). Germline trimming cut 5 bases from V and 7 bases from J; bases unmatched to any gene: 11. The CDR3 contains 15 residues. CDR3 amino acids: CASSTDRGVGGGYTF. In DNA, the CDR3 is TGTGCCAGCAGCACCGACAGGGGGGTTGGTGGTGGCTACACCTTC.

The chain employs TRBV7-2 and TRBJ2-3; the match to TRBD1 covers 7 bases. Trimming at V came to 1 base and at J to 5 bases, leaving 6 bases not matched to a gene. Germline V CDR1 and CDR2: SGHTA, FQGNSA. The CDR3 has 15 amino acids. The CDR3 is CASSLVDRAGDTQYF. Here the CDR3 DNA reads TGTGCCAGCAGCTTAGTTGACAGGGCTGGAGATACGCAGTATTTT.

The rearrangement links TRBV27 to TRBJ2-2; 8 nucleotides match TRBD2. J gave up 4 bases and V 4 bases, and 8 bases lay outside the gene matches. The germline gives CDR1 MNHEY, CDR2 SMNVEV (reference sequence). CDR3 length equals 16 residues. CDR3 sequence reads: CASSSWREAGTGELFF. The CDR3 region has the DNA TGTGCCAGCAGTTCTTGGCGGGAGGCCGGCACCGGGGAGCTGTTTTTT.

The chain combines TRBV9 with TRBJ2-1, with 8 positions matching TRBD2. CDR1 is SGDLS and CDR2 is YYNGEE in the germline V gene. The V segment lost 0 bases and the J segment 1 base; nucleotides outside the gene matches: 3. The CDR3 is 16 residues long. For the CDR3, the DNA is TGTGCCAGCAGCGTAGCGGTAGCGGGGTCCTACAATGAGCAGTTCTTC. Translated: CASSVAVAGSYNEQFF.

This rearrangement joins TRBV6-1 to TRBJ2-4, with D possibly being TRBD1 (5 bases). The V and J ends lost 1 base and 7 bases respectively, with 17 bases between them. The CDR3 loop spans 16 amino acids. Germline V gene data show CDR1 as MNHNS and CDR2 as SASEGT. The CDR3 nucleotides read TGTGCCAGCAGTGAAGGCAAGGCAGGGATTATCAACATTCAGTACTTC. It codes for CASSEGKAGIINIQYF.

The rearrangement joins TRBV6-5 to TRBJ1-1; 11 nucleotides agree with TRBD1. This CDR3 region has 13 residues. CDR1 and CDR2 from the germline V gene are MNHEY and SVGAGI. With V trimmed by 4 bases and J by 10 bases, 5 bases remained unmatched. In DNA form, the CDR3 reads TGTGCCAGCAGTTGGACAGGGGGCGCCGGAGCTTTCTTT. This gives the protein CASSWTGGAGAFF.

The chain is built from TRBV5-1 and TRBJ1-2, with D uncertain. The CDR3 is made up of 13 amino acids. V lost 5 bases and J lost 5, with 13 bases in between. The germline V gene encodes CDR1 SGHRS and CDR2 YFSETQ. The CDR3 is CASSVESLYGYTF. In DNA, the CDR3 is TGCGCCAGCAGTGTAGAGAGTCTTTATGGCTACACCTTC. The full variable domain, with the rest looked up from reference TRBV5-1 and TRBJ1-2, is KAGVTQTPRYLIKTRGQQVTLSCSPISGHRSVSWYQQTPGQGLQFLFEYFSETQRNKGNFPGRFSGRQFSNSRSEMNVSTLELGDSALYLCASSVESLYGYTFGSGTRLTVV.

In nucleotides, the CDR3 is TGTGCCAGCAGCCCTCTGCCGACTATCAATGAGCAGTTCTTC. Protein sequence: CASSPLPTINEQFF. V and J are TRBV11-2 and TRBJ2-1, with D perhaps TRBD2 (5 bases). Germline V gene data show CDR1 as SGHAT and CDR2 as FQNNGV. V was clipped by 5 bases and J by 6 bases, with 14 bases between them. CDR3 length: 14 residues.

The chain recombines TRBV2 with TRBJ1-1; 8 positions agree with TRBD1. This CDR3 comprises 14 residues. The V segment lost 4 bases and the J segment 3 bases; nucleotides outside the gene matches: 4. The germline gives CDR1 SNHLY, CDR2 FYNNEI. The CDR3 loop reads CASSVLQGDTEAFF. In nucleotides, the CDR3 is TGTGCCAGCAGTGTACTACAGGGGGACACTGAAGCTTTCTTT. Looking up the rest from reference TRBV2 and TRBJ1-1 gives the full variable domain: EPEVTQTPSHQVTQMGQEVILRCVPISNHLYFYWYRQILGQKVEFLVSFYNNEISEKSEIFDDQFSVERPDGSNFTLKIRSTKLEDSAMYFCASSVLQGDTEAFFGQGTRLTVV.

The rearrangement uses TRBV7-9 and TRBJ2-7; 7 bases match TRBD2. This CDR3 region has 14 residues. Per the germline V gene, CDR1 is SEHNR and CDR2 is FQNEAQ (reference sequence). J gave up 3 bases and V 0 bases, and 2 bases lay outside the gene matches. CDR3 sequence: CASSLAGGSYEQYF. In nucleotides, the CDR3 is TGTGCCAGCAGCTTAGCCGGGGGGAGCTACGAGCAGTACTTC.

The CDR3 spells CATSPLGGAGTDTQYF. CDR3 nucleotides: TGTGCCACCAGCCCTCTAGGGGGGGCTGGCACAGATACGCAGTATTTT. This rearrangement joins TRBV15 to TRBJ2-3; D is perhaps TRBD2 (7 bases). V was cut by 5 bases and J by 1 base, with 16 bases left in between. Germline-derived CDR1 and CDR2 are LNHNV and YYDKDF (reference sequence). This CDR3 contains 16 residues.